These 30 T cell receptor beta chains came from one sample sequenced in a study of blood T cell repertoires in COVID-19. The assay was immunoSEQ multiplex PCR, and TCRdb's table has in-frame clones only and misses some. Seen here are a few hundred thousand clones, 86% observed once, and the top ten hold about 4.1%. The material sequenced was peripheral blood. The receptors stem from a man over 45 with acute or convalescent COVID-19.

The chain employs TRBV6-2 or TRBV6-3 and TRBJ1-1, with D unclear. V was cut by 2 bases and J by 6 bases, with 4 bases left in between. In germline, CDR1 is MNHEY, CDR2 SVGEGT. The CDR3 totals 11 residues. The CDR3 loop is CASSYEAEAFF. CDR3 nucleotides: TGTGCCAGCAGTTACGAGGCTGAAGCTTTCTTT.

This clone showed up just once. This chain uses TRBV19 with TRBJ1-6; D is possibly TRBD1 (6 bases). The CDR3 sequence is 18 residues long. V was cut by 3 bases and J by 0 bases, with 15 bases left in between. Per the germline V gene, CDR1 is LNHDA and CDR2 is SQIVND (reference sequence). The CDR3 nucleotides are TGTGCCAGTAGTATCCGCGGACAGACGAGCTCCTATAATTCACCCCTCCACTTT. Its translation is CASSIRGQTSSYNSPLHF.

The V call is TRBV12-3 or TRBV12-4, the J call TRBJ1-2; no clear D gene. V was clipped by 2 bases and J by 5 bases, with 6 bases between them. The CDR3 runs to 12 residues. CDR3 in amino acids: CASSLSQYGYTF. In nucleotides, the CDR3 is TGTGCCAGCAGTTTATCTCAGTATGGCTACACCTTC.

The chain employs TRBV7-3 and TRBJ1-1, with a weak D call TRBD1 (6 bases). Trimming removed 5 bases from V and 3 bases from J, with 16 bases in between. Germline V gives CDR1 SGHTA, CDR2 FQGTGA. The CDR3 covers 15 residues. The CDR3 spells CASSPQGLGDTEAFF. The CDR3 DNA sequence: TGTGCCAGCAGCCCACAGGGCCTAGGGGACACTGAAGCTTTCTTT.

The V and J genes are TRBV12-3 or TRBV12-4 and TRBJ1-4; D unresolved. The length of the CDR3 is 13 residues. V lost 4 bases and J 7 bases, leaving 10 bases between the germline ends. In nucleotides, the CDR3 is TGTGCCAGCAGTTCCCCTTCGGGTGAAAAACTGTTTTTT. Its translation: CASSSPSGEKLFF.

The J gene is TRBJ2-3, the V gene TRBV11-3, with 10 bases identical to TRBD1. The germline V gene has CDR1 SGHNT and CDR2 YENEEA. The CDR3 runs 16 residues. The trim removed 1 base at V and 6 bases at J, leaving 7 bases unmatched. The CDR3 loop reads CASSLGDRGARDTQYF. CDR3 bases: TGTGCCAGCAGCTTAGGGGACAGGGGAGCTCGGGATACGCAGTATTTT.

The J gene is TRBJ1-1, the V gene TRBV19; maybe TRBD1 (5 bases). The germline V gene has CDR1 LNHDA and CDR2 SQIVND (reference sequence). The CDR3 is made up of 14 amino acids. Deletions cut 1 base from V and 5 bases from J, with 11 bases between. CDR3 region: CASSIAGRRTEAFF. The CDR3 coding sequence is TGTGCCAGTAGTATAGCAGGGAGGAGGACTGAAGCTTTCTTT.

This clone was detected only a few times. The chain links TRBV18 to TRBJ1-1, with D possibly being TRBD1 (6 bases). CDR1 and CDR2 from the germline V gene are KGHSH and LQKENI. The CDR3 is 12 residues long. Trimming left V 5 bases short and J 8 bases short, with 12 bases between. Here the CDR3 DNA reads TGTGCCAGCTCATCTACCGGGACAGAAGCTTTCTTT. Residues: CASSSTGTEAFF.

The chain links TRBV5-1 to TRBJ2-7, with D possibly matching TRBD1 (6 bases). The V gene's germline CDR1 is SGHRS and CDR2 YFSETQ. The ends were cut back, 4 bases at V and 0 bases at J, with 11 bases in the middle. There are 14 residues in the CDR3. CDR3 region: CASSQQGSSYEQYF. As DNA, the CDR3 is TGCGCCAGCAGCCAACAGGGATCCTCCTACGAGCAGTACTTC.

The chain combines TRBV30 with TRBJ2-5; 14 bases line up with TRBD2. V was pared by 5 bases and J by 5 bases, with 10 bases of the junction left unmatched. Germline CDR1 GTSNPN, CDR2 SVGIG (reference sequence). The CDR3 runs to 16 residues. CDR3 coding DNA: TGTGCCTGGGCGGGACTAGCGGGGGCCGCCATCGAGACCCAGTACTTC. It yields the protein CAWAGLAGAAIETQYF.

The J gene is TRBJ2-2, the V gene TRBV7-9, with 9 bases fitting TRBD1. V was pared by 8 bases and J by 1 base, with 2 bases of the junction left unmatched. CDR1 and CDR2 from the germline V gene are SEHNR and FQNEAQ (reference sequence). The CDR3 totals 14 residues. The chain's CDR3 is CASWTGENTGELFF. The DNA for the CDR3 is TGTGCCAGCTGGACAGGGGAGAACACCGGGGAGCTGTTTTTT. Complete variable domain (other parts from reference TRBV7-9 and TRBJ2-2): DTGVSQNPRHKITKRGQNVTFRCDPISEHNRLYWYRQTLGQGPEFLTYFQNEAQLEKSRLLSDRFSAERPKGSFSTLEIQRTEQGDSAMYLCASWTGENTGELFFGEGSRLTVL.

The rearrangement uses TRBV4-1 and TRBJ1-1, with 7 bases matching TRBD1. The CDR3 consists of 14 residues. Germline loops: CDR1 MGHRA, CDR2 YSYEKL. J gave up 5 bases and V 3 bases, and 6 bases lay outside the gene matches. CDR3 nucleotides: TGCGCCAGCAGCCACAGGGGGAAAGGGACTGAAGCTTTCTTT. This translates into CASSHRGKGTEAFF.

The J gene is TRBJ2-5, the V gene TRBV12-5; 12 bases are shared with TRBD2. Germline V gene sequence: CDR1 LGHNT, CDR2 FRNRAP. V was clipped by 1 base and J by 0 bases; unmatched bases: 6. This CDR3 contains 18 residues. The CDR3 DNA sequence: TGTGCTAGTGGTTTGGCGCGGACTAGCGGGACAAACCAAGAGACCCAGTACTTC. Translation gives CASGLARTSGTNQETQYF.

For the CDR3, the DNA is TGTGCCAGCAGCCGAGGGAGGCCCTACGAGCAGTACTTC. This translates into CASSRGRPYEQYF. The V call is TRBV12-3 or TRBV12-4, the J call TRBJ2-7, with D possibly matching TRBD2 (6 bases). The CDR3 length is 13 residues. Between the trimmed V and J ends, which lost 6 bases and 2 bases, there was a span of 11 bases.

The V call is TRBV5-1, the J call TRBJ2-3; TRBD1 agrees at 9 bases. Germline V gives CDR1 SGHRS, CDR2 YFSETQ. V lost 0 bases, J lost 0 bases, and 5 bases stayed unmatched. The CDR3 covers 17 residues. CDR3 nucleotides: TGCGCCAGCAGCTTGGTCTTGGACAGGGGAAGCACAGATACGCAGTATTTT. This sequence encodes CASSLVLDRGSTDTQYF. The entire variable domain, with the rest obtained from reference TRBV5-1 and TRBJ2-3, is as follows: KAGVTQTPRYLIKTRGQQVTLSCSPISGHRSVSWYQQTPGQGLQFLFEYFSETQRNKGNFPGRFSGRQFSNSRSEMNVSTLELGDSALYLCASSLVLDRGSTDTQYFGPGTRLTVL.

This chain joins TRBV5-1 and TRBJ2-2; D is perhaps TRBD1 (6 bases). Trimming removed 4 bases at V and 5 bases at J, with 15 bases between. The length of the CDR3 is 15 residues. Looked up from germline, CDR1 is SGHRS and CDR2 is YFSETQ. As DNA, the CDR3 is TGCGCCAGCAGCCAAGGAACAGGGCCTACCGGGGAGCTGTTTTTT. This sequence encodes CASSQGTGPTGELFF.

This rearrangement joins TRBV6-5 to TRBJ1-2; 9 positions agree with TRBD1. Losses at the gene ends were 0 bases for V and 4 bases for J; bases not matched to a gene: 3. CDR3 length equals 15 residues. Germline V CDR1 and CDR2: MNHEY, SVGAGI. CDR3 nucleotide sequence: TGTGCCAGCAGTTACTCAGGACAGGGGTCCTATGGCTACACCTTC. Its protein is CASSYSGQGSYGYTF.

The V and J genes are TRBV29-1 and TRBJ2-3; 10 nucleotides match TRBD1. Germline V lookup: CDR1 SQVTM, CDR2 ANQGSEA. V lost 3 bases, J lost 6 bases, and 9 bases stayed unmatched. The CDR3 is made up of 15 amino acids. The CDR3 coding sequence is TGCAGCGTTGAGCGGACAGGGGGGTCTGCGGATACGCAGTATTTT. This codes for CSVERTGGSADTQYF.

The chain recombines TRBV27 with TRBJ2-7; 8 bases line up with TRBD2. The CDR3 length is 14 residues. J lost 6 bases, V lost 2 bases, and 6 bases had no gene match. Germline CDR1 reads MNHEY; CDR2 reads SMNVEV (reference sequence). CDR3 in amino acids: CASSLTRLASEQYF. DNA of the CDR3: TGTGCCAGCAGTTTAACCCGACTAGCGAGCGAGCAGTACTTC.

The rearrangement joins TRBV6-5 to TRBJ2-7; 8 bases line up with TRBD1. Trimming took 0 bases from V and 3 from J; bases not matched to a gene: 1. The CDR3 runs to 14 residues. Germline V gene data show CDR1 as MNHEY and CDR2 as SVGAGI. CDR3 bases: TGTGCCAGCAGTTACTCAGACAGGGGCTACGAGCAGTACTTC. The encoded protein is CASSYSDRGYEQYF.

The genes are TRBV29-1 and TRBJ2-7; 12 bases fit TRBD1. CDR3 length: 13 amino acids. J lost 6 bases, V lost 6 bases, and 6 bases had no gene match. Germline CDR1 is SQVTM and CDR2 is ANQGSEA. CDR3 coding DNA: TGCAGCGTGGTGGGACAGGGGGCTAGCGAGCAGTACTTC. Translating gives CSVVGQGASEQYF.

In DNA, the CDR3 is TGTGCCAGCAGTTCTTTAGAGCGGAACACTGAAGCTTTCTTT. Protein sequence: CASSSLERNTEAFF. The chain links TRBV6-5 to TRBJ1-1; D is uncertain. The CDR3 loop spans 14 amino acids. Trimming removed 4 bases at V and 1 base at J, with 10 bases between. CDR1 is MNHEY and CDR2 is SVGAGI in the germline V gene.

The chain links TRBV4-1 to TRBJ1-6; D not certain. The CDR3 has 16 amino acids. The germline V gene has CDR1 MGHRA and CDR2 YSYEKL. Trimming stripped 3 bases from V and 9 bases from J, with 18 bases between. The CDR3 DNA follows: TGCGCCAGCAGCCATCAGGCCCAAGTATACGTTTCACCCCTCCACTTT. Its translation: CASSHQAQVYVSPLHF.

CDR3 amino acids: CASSTTGGGEKLFF. DNA of the CDR3: TGTGCCAGTAGTACGACAGGGGGTGGTGAAAAACTGTTTTTT. The chain has TRBV19 and TRBJ1-4; 9 bases map to TRBD1. CDR3 length: 14 residues. Trimming cost V 4 bases and J 7 bases; bases outside gene matches: 4. CDR1 is LNHDA, CDR2 SQIVND, per germline (reference sequence).

V usage is TRBV10-3 and J usage is TRBJ1-4; 9 positions match TRBD1. CDR3 length: 14 residues. Germline lookup yields CDR1 ENHRY and CDR2 SYGVKD. Unmatched junction bases numbered 5, after V lost 8 bases and J lost 4 bases. The CDR3 here is CAIGGTGHNEKLFF. The CDR3 DNA sequence: TGTGCCATCGGAGGGACAGGGCATAATGAAAAACTGTTTTTT.

The rearrangement links TRBV13 to TRBJ1-3, with 7 bases that match TRBD1. With 4 bases clipped from V and 5 bases from J, the junction kept 2 bases outside the gene matches. This CDR3 is built from 13 residues. The germline V gene encodes CDR1 PRHDT and CDR2 FYEKMQ (reference sequence). The CDR3 bases are TGTGCCAGCAGCTCGGGACAGAGAAACACCATATATTTT. Protein: CASSSGQRNTIYF.

The chain combines TRBV4-1 with TRBJ2-1, with D possibly being TRBD2 (6 bases). V lost 3 bases and J 0 bases, leaving 15 bases between the germline ends. This CDR3 is built from 17 residues. Germline CDR1 and CDR2: MGHRA and YSYEKL. CDR3 amino acids: CASSQDGRPLSYNEQFF. CDR3 DNA: TGCGCCAGCAGCCAGGATGGGAGGCCCCTCTCCTACAATGAGCAGTTCTTC.

This clone was detected once. The rearrangement links TRBV10-1 to TRBJ1-5; 7 nucleotides align to TRBD1. With 9 bases clipped from V and 6 bases from J, the junction kept 8 bases outside the gene matches. The CDR3 covers 13 residues. CDR1 and CDR2 from the germline V gene are WNHNN and SYGVQD (reference sequence). The chain's CDR3 is CARRQGYIQPQHF. The DNA of the CDR3 is TGCGCCAGAAGACAGGGTTATATTCAGCCCCAGCATTTT.

The CDR3 nucleotides read TGTGCCAGTAACCGGGGTATGGGCAATCAGCCCCAGCATTTT. Translating it yields CASNRGMGNQPQHF. This rearrangement joins TRBV19 to TRBJ1-5; D is ambiguous. CDR1 and CDR2 from the germline V gene are LNHDA and SQIVND (reference sequence). Trimming cost V 7 bases and J 2 bases, with 12 bases left between them. This CDR3 contains 14 residues.

This chain uses TRBV5-1 with TRBJ1-2; TRBD1 agrees at 8 bases. There are 16 residues in the CDR3. V lost 4 bases and J lost 8; bases outside the gene matches: 16. Germline CDR1 reads SGHRS; CDR2 reads YFSETQ. CDR3 in DNA: TGCGCCAGCAGCAACGGACAGGGCCCAAGCGTCGTAGGCTACACCTTC. Its protein product is CASSNGQGPSVVGYTF. Based on the CDR3 plus reference TRBV5-1 and TRBJ1-2, the full variable domain is KAGVTQTPRYLIKTRGQQVTLSCSPISGHRSVSWYQQTPGQGLQFLFEYFSETQRNKGNFPGRFSGRQFSNSRSEMNVSTLELGDSALYLCASSNGQGPSVVGYTFGSGTRLTVV.